The clone carrying this T cell receptor (delta chain) was detected only a few times. The likely explanation is a read error, given a far larger clone one base away. The sample contains more than one DNA sequence encoding this CDR3. Gammadelta T cells were flow-sorted from PBMC into Vgamma9/Vdelta2+ and Vdelta2-negative populations for bulk analysis. CDR1 and CDR2 (germline): GEAIGNYY, EKD. This CDR3 contains 14 residues. This sample stems from a study of γδ T cells in repeated Plasmodium falciparum infection. TCRdb reanalysed the multiplex PCR reads via CATT. The sample has roughly 86,000 delta-chain clones, approximately 1.4% seen once.

This clonotype originated in a pool of human donors (malaria-infected and uninfected, not separated). The chain has TRDV2 and TRDJ1; 11 bases map to TRDD3. TCRdb gives no J gene; it was assigned here by matching the DNA to germline. The sequenced sample consisted of gamma-delta T cells from blood. CDR3 nucleotides: TGTGCCTGCGACAAACTGGGGGATAAGGGAAAACTCATCTTT. This sequence encodes CACDKLGDKGKLIF.